This passage covers 21 T cell receptor beta chains from one sample sequenced in a study of long-term antiretroviral therapy in people with HIV. The authors ran the immunoSEQ assay, v3.0, at survey level. Measured with immunoSEQ multiplex PCR; TCRdb has only the in-frame clones, and not every one. The sample consists of 21,000 or so clones, approximately 89% of them appearing once. The specimen comprised unsorted PBMCs, sampled 2.5 to 2.7 years after starting antiretroviral therapy. The receptors shown here come from a woman aged 45 to 65 with HIV.

This chain joins TRBV7-9 and TRBJ1-4, with 8 bases lining up with TRBD1. Trimming took 4 bases from V and 5 from J; bases not matched to a gene: 6. The CDR3 is 15 residues long. Germline V gene data show CDR1 as SEHNR and CDR2 as FQNEAQ (reference sequence). The chain's CDR3 is CASSSGQGLNEKLFF. CDR3 nucleotide sequence: TGTGCCAGCAGCTCAGGACAGGGATTGAATGAAAAACTGTTTTTT.

The table lists this clone with a count of one. The V gene is TRBV6-1, the J gene TRBJ2-1, with 12 bases that match TRBD2. The trim removed 6 bases at V and 8 bases at J, leaving 5 bases unmatched. The CDR3 is 14 residues long. Per the germline V gene, CDR1 is MNHNS and CDR2 is SASEGT. CDR3 bases: TGTGCCAGCAGACGACTAGCGGGAGTAGATGAGCAGTTCTTC. Protein sequence: CASRRLAGVDEQFF.

The chain joins TRBV4-2 to TRBJ2-7; D perhaps matches TRBD2 (6 bases). V lost 0 bases, J lost 1 base, and 13 bases lay in between. This CDR3 has 16 amino acids. CDR1 LGHNA and CDR2 YNFKEQ come from the germline V gene. This chain's CDR3 is CASSQEIASESYEQYF. The CDR3 nucleotides read TGTGCCAGCAGCCAAGAAATTGCTAGCGAATCCTACGAGCAGTACTTC.

The V gene is TRBV20-1, the J gene TRBJ2-1; unclear D gene. The CDR3 extends over 11 amino acids. The germline V gene encodes CDR1 DFQATT and CDR2 SNEGSKA (reference sequence). The V end was cut by 1 base, the J end by 10 bases, with 8 bases between. This CDR3 reads CSARAPWEQFF. The DNA of the CDR3 is TGCAGTGCTAGAGCCCCATGGGAGCAGTTCTTC.

The genes are TRBV13 and TRBJ2-7; D not resolved. The CDR3 runs to 14 residues. V shed 1 base and J shed 6 bases, with 13 bases lying between them. Germline loops: CDR1 PRHDT, CDR2 FYEKMQ (reference sequence). The CDR3 DNA sequence: TGTGCCAGCAGCTTAGAGACACTCCCGGCCGAGCAGTACTTC. It translates to CASSLETLPAEQYF.

This chain joins TRBV7-2 and TRBJ2-2; maybe TRBD2 (6 bases). V gave up 6 bases and J gave up 0 bases, with 17 bases separating them. Germline V gene lookup returns CDR1 SGHTA and CDR2 FQGNSA. The CDR3 consists of 17 residues. CDR3 amino acids: CASRGGVAGPNTGELFF. The CDR3 DNA sequence: TGTGCCAGCAGAGGAGGGGTGGCAGGGCCGAACACCGGGGAGCTGTTTTTT.

The genes are TRBV5-1 and TRBJ1-1; D unclear. V lost 7 bases, J lost 1 base, and 14 bases lay in between. This CDR3 has 14 residues. Germline V CDR1 and CDR2: SGHRS, YFSETQ. CDR3 loop: CASSPGGANTEAFF. CDR3 sequence (DNA): TGCGCCAGCTCTCCTGGAGGCGCGAACACTGAAGCTTTCTTT.

The J gene is TRBJ2-6, the V gene TRBV2; unclear D gene. V was shortened by 3 bases and J by 1 base, with 4 bases between the two germline ends. This CDR3 spans 14 amino acids. In germline, CDR1 is SNHLY, CDR2 FYNNEI. This CDR3 reads CASSDRSGANVLTF. CDR3 nucleotide sequence: TGTGCCAGCAGTGACAGGTCTGGGGCCAACGTCCTGACTTTC. The whole variable domain, filled in from reference TRBV2 and TRBJ2-6, reads EPEVTQTPSHQVTQMGQEVILRCVPISNHLYFYWYRQILGQKVEFLVSFYNNEISEKSEIFDDQFSVERPDGSNFTLKIRSTKLEDSAMYFCASSDRSGANVLTFGAGSRLTVL.

The genes are TRBV28 and TRBJ1-1; D ambiguous. This CDR3 comprises 13 residues. Trimming stripped 5 bases from V and 6 bases from J, with 13 bases between. Per germline, CDR1 MDHEN and CDR2 SYDVKM. The CDR3 bases are TGTGCCAGCAGTCGAGATAGAGGCTCTGAAGCTTTCTTT. This codes for CASSRDRGSEAFF.

This clone showed up just once. The V gene is TRBV19, the J gene TRBJ2-1; the match to TRBD2 covers 9 bases. The CDR3 extends over 16 amino acids. CDR1 and CDR2 from the germline V gene are LNHDA and SQIVND (reference sequence). V trimming: 3 bases; J trimming: 2 bases; junction bases outside the gene matches: 5. The CDR3 protein is CASSMASGAPYNEQFF. The CDR3 DNA is TGTGCCAGTAGTATGGCTAGCGGGGCCCCCTACAATGAGCAGTTCTTC.

CDR3 residues: CASSLGLSETSVPLAKNIQYF. The CDR3 nucleotides read TGTGCCAGCAGCTTAGGCCTCTCAGAGACTAGCGTTCCCCTAGCCAAAAACATTCAGTACTTC. The rearrangement links TRBV13 to TRBJ2-4; 8 nucleotides line up with TRBD2. J gave up 0 bases and V 0 bases, and 16 bases lay outside the gene matches. This CDR3 is built from 21 residues. Germline V gene lookup returns CDR1 PRHDT and CDR2 FYEKMQ (reference sequence).

The chain carries TRBV7-9 and TRBJ2-7; perhaps TRBD2 as D (6 bases). The CDR3 is 15 amino acids. V lost 5 bases, J lost 2 bases, and 16 bases lay in between. Germline loops: CDR1 SEHNR, CDR2 FQNEAQ (reference sequence). The CDR3 region is CASSDSGTQTYEQYF. The CDR3 region has the DNA TGTGCCAGCAGCGACTCCGGGACTCAGACCTACGAGCAGTACTTC.

The rearrangement joins TRBV7-9 to TRBJ2-3; D gene unclear. The CDR3 spans 14 residues. CDR1 and CDR2 (germline): SEHNR, FQNEAQ (reference sequence). The germline V and J ends were trimmed by 0 bases and 4 bases, with 8 bases remaining between them. CDR3 sequence: CASSLAGRPDTQYF. Written as DNA, the CDR3 is TGTGCCAGCAGCTTAGCAGGAAGGCCAGATACGCAGTATTTT.

The chain couples TRBV7-2 to TRBJ2-7; D is possibly TRBD2 (6 bases). The germline V gene encodes CDR1 SGHTA and CDR2 FQGNSA. Trimming removed 0 bases at V and 1 base at J, with 10 bases between. This CDR3 spans 15 amino acids. This CDR3 is CASSLAMGLSYEQYF. In DNA form, the CDR3 reads TGTGCCAGCAGCTTAGCGATGGGACTTTCCTACGAGCAGTACTTC.

This chain connects TRBV28 to TRBJ2-1; tentatively, D is TRBD2 (5 bases). The CDR3 totals 13 residues. V lost 5 bases and J lost 5, with 10 bases in between. Germline V gene sequence: CDR1 MDHEN, CDR2 SYDVKM. DNA for the CDR3: TGTGCCAGCAGTCTAGCTTACCACAATGAGCAGTTCTTC. It specifies CASSLAYHNEQFF.

This clone was detected only a few times. The chain links TRBV6-5 to TRBJ1-4, with 8 nucleotides matching TRBD1. V lost 2 bases to trimming and J lost 4 bases; unmatched junction nucleotides: 6. This CDR3 comprises 16 residues. The germline gives CDR1 MNHEY, CDR2 SVGAGI. The CDR3 is CASSYDLDRVNEKLFF. For the CDR3, the DNA is TGTGCCAGCAGTTACGATTTGGACAGGGTTAATGAAAAACTGTTTTTT.

V and J are TRBV6-5 and TRBJ2-5; D unclear. The CDR3 has 14 amino acids. Trimming removed 9 bases at V and 4 bases at J, with 18 bases between. Germline V lookup: CDR1 MNHEY, CDR2 SVGAGI. The CDR3 DNA follows: TGTGCCAGTTCGCCAGGAGTAATGGGAGAGACCCAGTACTTC. The encoded protein is CASSPGVMGETQYF.

The V and J genes are TRBV6-1 and TRBJ2-7; TRBD1 aligns across 7 bases. The CDR3 contains 15 residues. CDR1 MNHNS and CDR2 SASEGT come from the germline V gene. V trimming: 5 bases; J trimming: 2 bases; junction bases outside the gene matches: 9. The CDR3 bases are TGTGCCAGCAGTCTCCCCCGGGACAGCCCCTACGAGCAGTACTTC. This translates into CASSLPRDSPYEQYF.

The rearrangement joins TRBV6-1 to TRBJ1-3, with unresolved D. Trimming stripped 0 bases from V and 2 bases from J, with 8 bases between. Germline V lookup: CDR1 MNHNS, CDR2 SASEGT. The CDR3 sequence is 15 residues long. CDR3 sequence reads: CASSEAGITGNTIYF. The CDR3 region has the DNA TGTGCCAGCAGTGAAGCAGGGATCACTGGAAACACCATATATTTT.

This clone has just one count. The chain recombines TRBV7-2 with TRBJ2-1; tentatively, D is TRBD1 or TRBD2 (5 bases each). CDR1 and CDR2 from the germline V gene are SGHTA and FQGNSA. The CDR3 has 13 amino acids. The ends were cut back, 3 bases at V and 15 bases at J, with 18 bases in the middle. CDR3 sequence reads: CASSFTVRDAGFF. In DNA, the CDR3 is TGTGCCAGCAGCTTTACCGTCAGGGACGCCGGGTTCTTC.

This chain connects TRBV28 to TRBJ1-4; no firm D call. The CDR3 runs 13 residues. Germline values: CDR1 MDHEN, CDR2 SYDVKM. Trimming pared 11 bases from V and 0 bases from J, leaving 10 bases between. This CDR3 reads CAVEDPTNEKLFF. CDR3 DNA sequence: TGTGCCGTCGAGGATCCAACTAATGAAAAACTGTTTTTT. Supplemented by reference TRBV28 and TRBJ1-4, the full variable domain reads DVKVTQSSRYLVKRTGEKVFLECVQDMDHENMFWYRQDPGLGLRLIYFSYDVKMKEKGDIPEGYSVSREKKERFSLILESASTNQTSMYLCAVEDPTNEKLFFGSGTQLSVL.